Below, 3 T cell receptor beta chains from the same sample are listed, as sequenced in a study of T-cell reconstitution after alpha-beta-depleted transplantation in children. It was with unique molecular identifiers that the TCRbeta library was prepared. TCRdb redid the calling of the PCR reads with MiXCR, one entry per CDR3 protein. The sample lists about 240,000 distinct CDR3 sequences, roughly 25% occurring once. Material: PBMCs, obtained before TCRalphabeta/CD19-depleted stem cell transplant. These TCRs come from a girl aged 2 to 9 with Fanconi anemia, due to receive a stem cell transplant.

The V gene is TRBV20-1, the J gene TRBJ2-7, with no clear D. Trimming shortened V by 3 bases and J by 1 base, and 7 bases separated the two germline ends. The CDR3 has 12 amino acids. CDR1 and CDR2 (germline): DFQATT, SNEGSKA (reference sequence). The CDR3 sequence: CSARVLSYEQYF. DNA of the CDR3: TGCAGTGCTAGGGTCCTATCCTACGAGCAGTACTTC.

The chain carries TRBV29-1 and TRBJ1-2; D possibly corresponds to TRBD1 (5 bases). Germline values: CDR1 SQVTM, CDR2 ANQGSEA. V lost 4 bases, J lost 5 bases, and 23 bases lay in between. This CDR3 comprises 16 residues. CDR3 protein: CSVVDPGQGASYGYTF. The CDR3 DNA is TGCAGCGTTGTAGACCCCGGACAAGGCGCCAGTTATGGCTACACCTTC. Using reference TRBV29-1 and TRBJ1-2 for the parts outside the CDR3, the full variable domain is SAVISQKPSRDICQRGTSLTIQCQVDSQVTMMFWYRQQPGQSLTLIATANQGSEATYESGFVIDKFPISRPNLTFSTLTVSNMSPEDSSIYLCSVVDPGQGASYGYTFGSGTRLTVV.

This clonotype was observed a few times. The CDR3 here is CASSLGQGEKTQYF. The CDR3 DNA follows: TGTGCCAGCAGCTTAGGACAGGGGGAAAAGACCCAGTACTTC. The chain employs TRBV7-2 and TRBJ2-5; 9 bases are shared with TRBD1. CDR1 is SGHTA, CDR2 FQGNSA, per germline. V lost 1 base, J lost 6 bases, and 3 bases stayed unmatched. This CDR3 contains 14 residues.